This T cell receptor beta chain was retrieved from a study of blood T cell repertoires in COVID-19. About the research overall: In each case, the material was cDNA or gDNA derived from T cells, B-cell-depleted T cells, or PBMCs.

CDR3 length: 12 amino acids. Trimming at V came to 6 bases and at J to 6 bases, leaving 3 bases not matched to a gene. Germline lookup yields CDR1 LGHDT and CDR2 YNNKEL (reference sequence). The method was immunoSEQ multiplex PCR; TCRdb's version includes in-frame clones alone and lacks a portion of them. The table includes around 13,000 clones, 88% detected once. This receptor was identified in a human donor in a cohort sampled during active COVID-19. Sequencing input: peripheral blood. This chain joins TRBV3-1 (or the pseudogene TRBV3-2) and TRBJ1-1; 8 bases are a match to TRBD1. This CDR3 reads CASRQGVAEAFF. CDR3 nucleotides: TGTGCCAGCAGACAGGGGGTGGCTGAAGCTTTCTTT.